The 19 T cell receptor beta chains below were found in one sample sequenced in a study of response to subunit inactivated influenza vaccine. A single record per CDR3 protein comes from TCRdb applying MiXCR to the RT-PCR reads. Among more than 550,000 distinct CDR3 sequences listed, approximately 10% were seen once. Another study also made use of these data, one on T cells expressing NK-cell markers. That source adds: With UMIs, 5'RACE template switching was used to make TCR beta cDNA.

The material was PBMCs from blood, obtained on the day of vaccination. The receptors derive from a man aged 50 or older who received an inactivated influenza vaccine.

This clonotype was counted only a few times. V usage is TRBV11-1 and J usage is TRBJ2-1; possible D gene TRBD1, 5 bases. From germline, CDR1 is SGHAT and CDR2 FQDESV (reference sequence). The V end was cut by 1 base, the J end by 0 bases, with 19 bases between. This CDR3 has 19 amino acids. CDR3 coding DNA: TGTGCCAGCAGCTTAGGGGCCCACCGGACACCATTCTCCTACAATGAGCAGTTCTTC. Its translation: CASSLGAHRTPFSYNEQFF.

This clonotype was counted a few times. Written as DNA, the CDR3 is TGTGCCAGCAGCTTTTCAGGGATTAGCCACGAGCAGTACTTC. Translated: CASSFSGISHEQYF. The chain recombines TRBV7-9 with TRBJ2-7; D is perhaps TRBD1 (5 bases). The V end was cut by 3 bases, the J end by 5 bases, with 14 bases between. CDR3 size: 14 residues. The germline gives CDR1 SEHNR, CDR2 FQNEAQ (reference sequence). Full variable domain (outside the CDR3, taken from reference TRBV7-9 and TRBJ2-7): DTGVSQNPRHKITKRGQNVTFRCDPISEHNRLYWYRQTLGQGPEFLTYFQNEAQLEKSRLLSDRFSAERPKGSFSTLEIQRTEQGDSAMYLCASSFSGISHEQYFGPGTRLTVT.

This clonotype has ten or more counts. The CDR3 DNA follows: TGCGCCAGCAGCTTCGGGGGCTCGGAGTATTTT. This codes for CASSFGGSEYF. The J gene is TRBJ2-3, the V gene TRBV5-1; either TRBD1 or TRBD2 may supply D (6 bases each). V was pared by 2 bases and J by 13 bases, with 11 bases between. Germline CDR1 SGHRS, CDR2 YFSETQ. The CDR3 contains 11 residues.

This clonotype appeared a few times. The chain joins TRBV7-8 to TRBJ2-7, with TRBD1 matching over 8 bases. V gave up 1 base and J gave up 4 bases; unmatched junction bases: 3. Germline CDR1 is SGHVS and CDR2 is FQNEAQ. This CDR3 is 14 amino acids long. The CDR3 DNA is TGTGCCAGCAGCTTAGGGGGACAGGATTACGAGCAGTACTTC. It yields the protein CASSLGGQDYEQYF.

This clonotype appeared a few times. The CDR3 DNA follows: TGTGCCAGCAGTTTAAGTTCCCCTAACTATGGCTACACCTTC. Translation gives CASSLSSPNYGYTF. This chain uses TRBV28 with TRBJ1-2; no clear D gene. Germline V CDR1 and CDR2: MDHEN, SYDVKM. CDR3 length equals 14 residues. The V end lost 2 bases, the J end lost 0 bases, and 7 bases lay between the germline ends.

This clonotype was counted only a few times. V gene TRBV11-2 combines with J gene TRBJ2-3, with no clear D. Trimming cost V 4 bases and J 6 bases, with 11 bases left between them. The germline gives CDR1 SGHAT, CDR2 FQNNGV. This CDR3 has 13 residues. CDR3 sequence: CASSSAYGDTQYF. DNA of the CDR3: TGTGCCAGCAGCTCGGCATACGGGGATACGCAGTATTTT.

The rearrangement links TRBV5-4 to TRBJ2-1; D is possibly TRBD1 or TRBD2 (5 bases each). This CDR3 has 19 amino acids. The germline V and J ends were trimmed by 0 bases and 5 bases, with 24 bases remaining between them. The germline gives CDR1 SGHNT, CDR2 YYREEE (reference sequence). CDR3 protein: CASSLVSGTYAFRDNEQFF. CDR3 coding DNA: TGTGCCAGCAGCTTGGTATCCGGGACGTATGCTTTTAGAGACAATGAGCAGTTCTTC.

A few counts support this clonotype. This chain joins TRBV6-5 and TRBJ2-1, with no clear D. This CDR3 comprises 13 residues. Germline values: CDR1 MNHEY, CDR2 SVGAGI. Trimming stripped 2 bases from V and 4 bases from J, with 6 bases between. Written as DNA, the CDR3 is TGTGCCAGCAGTTACCTACCTTACAATGAGCAGTTCTTC. Translated: CASSYLPYNEQFF.

This clonotype has only a few counts. The V call is TRBV6-2 or TRBV6-3, the J call TRBJ2-2, with 13 bases aligning to TRBD2. The length of the CDR3 is 17 residues. V lost 5 bases and J lost 4; bases outside the gene matches: 7. Looked up from germline, CDR1 is MNHEY and CDR2 is SVGEGT. The CDR3 region has the DNA TGTGCCAGCAGTAAACTAGCGGGAGGGCGAGGCACCGGGGAGCTGTTTTTT. Translation: CASSKLAGGRGTGELFF.

The chain couples TRBV20-1 to TRBJ2-2, with 7 positions matching TRBD2. Germline V CDR1 and CDR2: DFQATT, SNEGSKA (reference sequence). V lost 3 bases, J lost 6 bases, and 4 bases stayed unmatched. This CDR3 has 13 amino acids. The CDR3 region is CSASGTTAGELFF. CDR3 bases: TGCAGTGCTAGCGGGACTACGGCCGGGGAGCTGTTTTTT.

V usage is TRBV7-9 and J usage is TRBJ1-4; D possibly corresponds to TRBD1 (5 bases). V was cut by 5 bases and J by 8 bases, with 18 bases left in between. The CDR3 runs to 15 residues. Looked up from germline, CDR1 is SEHNR and CDR2 is FQNEAQ (reference sequence). The CDR3 loop is CASSKHRRGAEKLFF. The CDR3 DNA follows: TGTGCCAGCAGCAAACACAGGAGAGGCGCCGAAAAACTGTTTTTT. The variable domain in full, completed from reference TRBV7-9 and TRBJ1-4, reads DTGVSQNPRHKITKRGQNVTFRCDPISEHNRLYWYRQTLGQGPEFLTYFQNEAQLEKSRLLSDRFSAERPKGSFSTLEIQRTEQGDSAMYLCASSKHRRGAEKLFFGSGTQLSVL.

There are a few counts of this clonotype. The chain employs TRBV2 and TRBJ2-1, with 10 positions matching TRBD2. Germline V gene lookup returns CDR1 SNHLY and CDR2 FYNNEI. The CDR3 is made up of 15 amino acids. Unmatched junction bases numbered 2, after V lost 2 bases and J lost 4 bases. The DNA for the CDR3 is TGTGCCAGCAGTGAAACTAGCGGGACTTACAATGAGCAGTTCTTC. Amino acid sequence: CASSETSGTYNEQFF.

The chain couples TRBV4-1 to TRBJ1-4, with a tentative D call TRBD1 (6 bases). Trimming removed 5 bases from V and 10 bases from J, with 20 bases in between. The CDR3 loop spans 15 amino acids. Germline V gives CDR1 MGHRA, CDR2 YSYEKL. The CDR3 DNA sequence: TGCGCCAGCAGCTCCCCCCCAGGGGTCCCTGGAAAACTGTTTTTT. Residues: CASSSPPGVPGKLFF.

The chain carries TRBV9 and TRBJ2-7, with 8 bases fitting TRBD2. J lost 1 base, V lost 4 bases, and 7 bases had no gene match. CDR1 is SGDLS, CDR2 YYNGEE, per germline. This CDR3 has 15 amino acids. The CDR3 sequence: CASSPVAGRSYEQYF. The CDR3 nucleotides read TGTGCCAGCAGCCCCGTAGCGGGGAGGTCCTACGAGCAGTACTTC.

This clonotype came up a few times. This chain links TRBV2 with TRBJ1-3; a weak D match, TRBD1 (5 bases). The CDR3 totals 16 residues. Trimming pared 5 bases from V and 6 bases from J, leaving 20 bases between. CDR1 is SNHLY, CDR2 FYNNEI, per germline. As DNA, the CDR3 is TGTGCCAGCAGTTATTCGGGGCCAGAGGTGGCAAACACCATATATTTT. Its translation is CASSYSGPEVANTIYF.

This chain links TRBV6-5 with TRBJ2-7; D is unresolved. CDR3 length equals 15 residues. Per germline, CDR1 MNHEY and CDR2 SVGAGI. V lost 2 bases, J lost 3 bases, and 14 bases lay in between. CDR3 loop: CASSYLEGRIYEQYF. CDR3 bases: TGTGCCAGCAGTTACCTGGAAGGACGGATCTACGAGCAGTACTTC.

This clonotype was picked up many times. The chain couples TRBV12-3 or TRBV12-4 to TRBJ2-7; D uncertain. This CDR3 is built from 14 residues. With 0 bases removed from V and 2 bases from J, the gap between germline ends came to 8 bases. The CDR3 sequence: CASSLAWKTYEQYF. The CDR3 nucleotides are TGTGCCAGCAGTTTAGCATGGAAAACCTACGAGCAGTACTTC.

This clonotype was seen a few times. The chain carries TRBV12-3 or TRBV12-4 and TRBJ1-5; weak D call: TRBD1 (5 bases). CDR3 length equals 13 residues. V was pared by 0 bases and J by 11 bases, with 11 bases between. The CDR3 loop reads CASSLAQGAAQHF. For the CDR3, the DNA is TGTGCCAGCAGTTTAGCGCAGGGAGCGGCCCAGCATTTT.

V usage is TRBV28 and J usage is TRBJ2-4; no clear D gene. In germline, CDR1 is MDHEN, CDR2 SYDVKM. Trimming removed 3 bases from V and 0 bases from J, with 6 bases in between. This CDR3 is built from 14 residues. The CDR3 here is CASSLNGAKNIQYF. In DNA form, the CDR3 reads TGTGCCAGCAGTTTGAATGGAGCCAAAAACATTCAGTACTTC.